This T cell receptor (beta chain) was sequenced during a study of cytomegalovirus exposure and HLA in healthy donors. Researchers ran the PCR with 60 Vbeta and 13 Jbeta primers. Assay used: immunoSEQ multiplex PCR; TCRdb lists only in-frame clones, some missing. The data show under 130,000 clones, 60% to 85% seen once. Study findings and constraints: A later analysis by the authors found several of the most significant clusters apparently linked to common viral pathogens. Versus the approximately 700-donor mean, an Asian-associated ancestry cluster reportedly showed fewer N-insertions in a later analysis. Follow-up analysis later connected one missense variant in DCLRE1C with trimming of TCR beta V- and J-genes.

In the case of this clone: The antigen remains undetermined.

Between the trimmed V and J ends, which lost 0 bases and 4 bases, there was a span of 4 bases. Germline V gene lookup returns CDR1 SGHTA and CDR2 FQGTGA. The CDR3 contains 13 residues. The specimen sequenced was PBMCs. The TCR sequence derives from a female donor in good health and CMV-seropositive. The chain has TRBV7-3 and TRBJ2-1; D not certain. The CDR3 DNA is TGTGCCAGCAGCTTAACCCTTTACAATGAGCAGTTCTTC. It codes for CASSLTLYNEQFF.